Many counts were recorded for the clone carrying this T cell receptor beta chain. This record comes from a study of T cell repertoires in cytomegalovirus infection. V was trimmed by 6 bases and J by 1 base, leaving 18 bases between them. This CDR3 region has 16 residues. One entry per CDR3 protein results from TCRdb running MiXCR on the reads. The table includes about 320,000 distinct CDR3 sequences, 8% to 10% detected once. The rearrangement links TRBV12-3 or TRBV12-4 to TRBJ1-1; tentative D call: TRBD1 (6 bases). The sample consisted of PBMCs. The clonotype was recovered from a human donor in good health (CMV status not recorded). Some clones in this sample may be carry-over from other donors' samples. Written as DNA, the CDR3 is TGTGCCAGCAGCTGGCATCGACAGGTTGGGAACACTGAAGCTTTCTTT. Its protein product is CASSWHRQVGNTEAFF.